A selection of T cell receptor beta chains follows, all from one sample in a study of technical replicates of blood from a few donors. The table came from immunoSEQ multiplex PCR; TCRdb's copy has only in-frame clones and leaves some out. The table has 75,000 to 90,000 clones, approximately 91% seen once. The sequenced material came from T cells isolated from PBMCs. The source is a human donor in good health. CDR3s include the opening cysteine and the closing phenylalanine or tryptophan. The D gene is left open where the match is weak. Clone size is given for some rows only: seen once, a few or many times, or a class if the clone is expanded.

V gene: TRBV5-4
clone size: -
J gene: TRBJ2-5
D gene: -
CDR3 DNA: TGTGCCAGCAGCCTGAGACTAGTCAGGGAGACCCAGTACTTC
CDR3 protein: CASSLRLVRETQYF

V gene: TRBV7-8
clone size: -
J gene: TRBJ2-7
D gene: TRBD1
CDR3 DNA: TGTGCCAGCAGCTTGACAGGGACGTACGAGCAGTACTTC
CDR3 protein: CASSLTGTYEQYF

V gene: TRBV7-9
clone size: -
J gene: TRBJ2-7
D gene: -
CDR3 DNA: TGTGCCAGCAGCCAGGACAGGGACTACTACGAGCAGTACTTC
CDR3 protein: CASSQDRDYYEQYF

V gene: TRBV7-8
clone size: -
J gene: TRBJ2-2
D gene: -
CDR3 DNA: TGTGCCAGCAGCTTAGCAACCAGCAGAGGCGGGGAGCTGTTTTTT
CDR3 protein: CASSLATSRGGELFF

V gene: TRBV28
clone size: -
J gene: TRBJ1-5
D gene: TRBD1
CDR3 DNA: TGTGCCAGCAACAAGGACAGGGAGGGCAATCAGCCCCAGCATTTT
CDR3 protein: CASNKDREGNQPQHF

V gene: TRBV28
clone size: -
J gene: TRBJ2-2
D gene: TRBD2
CDR3 DNA: TGTGCCAGCAGTTTGGGGAGCGGGAGGATACACACCGGGGAGCTGTTTTTT
CDR3 protein: CASSLGSGRIHTGELFF

V gene: TRBV5-6
clone size: -
J gene: TRBJ2-1
D gene: -
CDR3 DNA: TGTGCCAGCAGCTTGACCGCGGAGGGCCTTTTGAATGAGCAGTTCTTC
CDR3 protein: CASSLTAEGLLNEQFF

V gene: TRBV15
clone size: -
J gene: TRBJ2-1
D gene: -
CDR3 DNA: TGTGCCACCAGCAGAGAAGGACTTATCTACAATGAGCAGTTCTTC
CDR3 protein: CATSREGLIYNEQFF

V gene: TRBV11-3
clone size: -
J gene: TRBJ2-1
D gene: TRBD2
CDR3 DNA: TGTGCCAGCAGCTTGATACGGACTAGCGGGAGGGCCCCTGAGCAGTTCTTC
CDR3 protein: CASSLIRTSGRAPEQFF

V gene: TRBV30
clone size: -
J gene: TRBJ1-2
D gene: -
CDR3 DNA: TGTGCCGGCCTCAACTATGGCTACACCTTC
CDR3 protein: CAGLNYGYTF

V gene: TRBV4-2
clone size: -
J gene: TRBJ2-5
D gene: TRBD2
CDR3 DNA: TGTGCCAGCAGCCAAGATGTTTTGGGGAGGGAACAAGAGACCCAGTACTTC
CDR3 protein: CASSQDVLGREQETQYF

V gene: TRBV19
clone size: -
J gene: TRBJ2-2
D gene: TRBD1
CDR3 DNA: TGTGCCAGTAGTGGCCAGGGGGTCACCGGGGAGCTGTTTTTT
CDR3 protein: CASSGQGVTGELFF

V gene: TRBV14
clone size: -
J gene: TRBJ2-3
D gene: -
CDR3 DNA: TGTGCCAGCAGCCAAGATCTCGGGGGCACAGATACGCAGTATTTT
CDR3 protein: CASSQDLGGTDTQYF

V gene: TRBV6-5
clone size: -
J gene: TRBJ2-7
D gene: TRBD1
CDR3 DNA: TGTGCCAGCAGTTACGCGGACAGGGGCGGCGAGCAGTACTTC
CDR3 protein: CASSYADRGGEQYF

V gene: TRBV4-3
clone size: -
J gene: TRBJ2-4
D gene: -
CDR3 DNA: TGCGCCAGCAGCCAAGCCGACAGGACCCAAAACATTCAGTACTTC
CDR3 protein: CASSQADRTQNIQYF

V gene: TRBV27
clone size: -
J gene: TRBJ1-3
D gene: -
CDR3 DNA: TGTGCCAGCAGTTTATCCCTATCTGGAAACACCATATATTTT
CDR3 protein: CASSLSLSGNTIYF

V gene: TRBV15
clone size: -
J gene: TRBJ1-1
D gene: -
CDR3 DNA: TGTGCCACCAGCAGAGTACAGCAGAACACTGAAGCTTTCTTT
CDR3 protein: CATSRVQQNTEAFF

V gene: TRBV7-9
clone size: -
J gene: TRBJ2-7
D gene: -
CDR3 DNA: TGTGCCAGCAGCCCCCTACAGTCGGTGTACGAGCAGTACTTC
CDR3 protein: CASSPLQSVYEQYF

V gene: TRBV13
clone size: once
J gene: TRBJ1-1
D gene: TRBD1
CDR3 DNA: TGTGCCAGCATGGGACAGGGGCATGGGAACACTGAAGCTTTCTTT
CDR3 protein: CASMGQGHGNTEAFF

V gene: TRBV6-6
clone size: -
J gene: TRBJ1-4
D gene: -
CDR3 DNA: TGTGCCAGCAGGCCCGGACAGATTCCAACTAATGAAAAACTGTTTTTT
CDR3 protein: CASRPGQIPTNEKLFF

V gene: TRBV4-1
clone size: -
J gene: TRBJ1-1
D gene: TRBD1
CDR3 DNA: TGCGCCAGCAGCCAAGATTCCGAGACAGGGAGACTTGAAGCTTTCTTT
CDR3 protein: CASSQDSETGRLEAFF

V gene: TRBV5-6
clone size: -
J gene: TRBJ2-2
D gene: TRBD2
CDR3 DNA: TGTGCCAGCAGCTTGGCCCGCGGCGGGGGGAACACCGGGGAGCTGTTTTTT
CDR3 protein: CASSLARGGGNTGELFF

V gene: TRBV21-1
clone size: once
J gene: TRBJ1-4
D gene: -
CDR3 DNA: TGTGCCAGCAGCAAAGCGCAGGGGGATAATGAAAAACTGTTTTTT
CDR3 protein: CASSKAQGDNEKLFF

V gene: TRBV29-1
clone size: -
J gene: TRBJ1-1
D gene: -
CDR3 DNA: TGCAGCGTGGGAGGGCTAAATTTACAGGGGAACACTGAAGCTTTCTTT
CDR3 protein: CSVGGLNLQGNTEAFF

V gene: TRBV28
clone size: -
J gene: TRBJ1-2
D gene: -
CDR3 DNA: TGTGCCAGCAGTTTACACGGCGCGGGGAATCATGGCTACACCTTC
CDR3 protein: CASSLHGAGNHGYTF

V gene: TRBV7-2
clone size: -
J gene: TRBJ1-1
D gene: -
CDR3 DNA: TGTGCCAGCAGTCATAGTGGGGCCCAGAGTCGTGCTTTCTTT
CDR3 protein: CASSHSGAQSRAFF

V gene: TRBV5-1
clone size: -
J gene: TRBJ2-2
D gene: TRBD2
CDR3 DNA: TGCGCCAGCAGCCTTAGCGGGGGAGACACCGGGGAGCTGTTTTTT
CDR3 protein: CASSLSGGDTGELFF

V gene: TRBV11-2
clone size: -
J gene: TRBJ1-3
D gene: TRBD1
CDR3 DNA: TGTGCCAGCAGCTTTACCGGGACAGCCTCTGGAAACACCATATATTTT
CDR3 protein: CASSFTGTASGNTIYF

V gene: TRBV11-1
clone size: -
J gene: TRBJ2-1
D gene: -
CDR3 DNA: TGTGCCAGCACCCCAGGGGGGATGAGTGAGCAGTTCTTC
CDR3 protein: CASTPGGMSEQFF

V gene: TRBV12-2
clone size: -
J gene: TRBJ2-7
D gene: -
CDR3 DNA: TGTGCAAGTCGCCTAGGATGGGCGTGGGGGCCTTTATACGAGCAGTACTTC
CDR3 protein: CASRLGWAWGPLYEQYF

V gene: TRBV19
clone size: -
J gene: TRBJ2-3
D gene: TRBD2
CDR3 DNA: TGTGCCAGTAGTTTCTTGACGGTTACTAGCGGCCCTAGCACAGATACGCAGTATTTT
CDR3 protein: CASSFLTVTSGPSTDTQYF

V gene: TRBV6-1
clone size: -
J gene: TRBJ2-7
D gene: -
CDR3 DNA: TGTGCCAGCAGGGATCCGGGACTCCCCCCCTACGAGCAGTACTTC
CDR3 protein: CASRDPGLPPYEQYF

V gene: TRBV10-3
clone size: -
J gene: TRBJ1-1
D gene: -
CDR3 DNA: TGTGCCAACCGGGTCGAAATGAACACTGAAGCTTTCTTT
CDR3 protein: CANRVEMNTEAFF

V gene: TRBV28
clone size: -
J gene: TRBJ2-2
D gene: TRBD2
CDR3 DNA: TGTGCCAGCAGTCAAAGCGGGAGGAACCTCGGGGAGCTGTTTTTT
CDR3 protein: CASSQSGRNLGELFF

V gene: TRBV7-9
clone size: once
J gene: TRBJ2-7
D gene: TRBD1
CDR3 DNA: TGTGCCAGCAGCTTCGGACAGGGTGAGGAGTACTTC
CDR3 protein: CASSFGQGEEYF

V gene: TRBV5-1
clone size: -
J gene: TRBJ2-5
D gene: -
CDR3 DNA: TGCGCCAGCAGCTTAGGGGGGGCCCAAGAGACCCAGTACTTC
CDR3 protein: CASSLGGAQETQYF

V gene: TRBV19
clone size: -
J gene: TRBJ1-2
D gene: -
CDR3 DNA: TGTGCCAGTAGTATTACGGTCTATGGCTACACCTTC
CDR3 protein: CASSITVYGYTF

V gene: TRBV27
clone size: -
J gene: TRBJ2-3
D gene: -
CDR3 DNA: TGTGCCAGCAGCGCGGGACTCCTCACAGATACGCAGTATTTT
CDR3 protein: CASSAGLLTDTQYF

V gene: TRBV6-5
clone size: -
J gene: TRBJ1-2
D gene: TRBD1
CDR3 DNA: TGTGCCAGCAGTTACTCGAAGGGGACAGGAAGCTATGGCTACACCTTC
CDR3 protein: CASSYSKGTGSYGYTF

V gene: TRBV6-6
clone size: -
J gene: TRBJ2-7
D gene: -
CDR3 DNA: TGTGCCAGCGAACTCTCCTACGAGCAGTACTTC
CDR3 protein: CASELSYEQYF

V gene: TRBV14
clone size: -
J gene: TRBJ1-1
D gene: -
CDR3 DNA: TGTGCCAGCAAAGGGAGGGGATCGCGGACTGAAGCTTTCTTT
CDR3 protein: CASKGRGSRTEAFF

V gene: TRBV5-8
clone size: -
J gene: TRBJ2-6
D gene: -
CDR3 DNA: TGTGCCAGCAGGGTAGAGGCATTTGGCTCTGGGGCCAACGTCCTGACTTTC
CDR3 protein: CASRVEAFGSGANVLTF

V gene: TRBV4-1
clone size: once
J gene: TRBJ2-1
D gene: TRBD2
CDR3 DNA: TGCGCCAGCAGCCTGATGCTGACTAGCGGTAATAATGAGCAGTTCTTC
CDR3 protein: CASSLMLTSGNNEQFF

V gene: TRBV2
clone size: -
J gene: TRBJ2-7
D gene: -
CDR3 DNA: TGTGCCACCCGTCAGGGACACCTCTCCTACGAGCAGTACTTC
CDR3 protein: CATRQGHLSYEQYF

V gene: TRBV20-1
clone size: -
J gene: TRBJ2-7
D gene: -
CDR3 DNA: TGCAGTGCTAGTAGCCGGTACGAGCAGTACTTC
CDR3 protein: CSASSRYEQYF

V gene: TRBV2
clone size: -
J gene: TRBJ2-7
D gene: -
CDR3 DNA: TGTGCCAGCAGCGACAGCTACTCCTACGAGCAGTACTTC
CDR3 protein: CASSDSYSYEQYF

V gene: TRBV29-1
clone size: -
J gene: TRBJ2-1
D gene: -
CDR3 DNA: TGCAGCGTTAGGAGGAACAATGAGCAGTTCTTC
CDR3 protein: CSVRRNNEQFF

V gene: TRBV30
clone size: -
J gene: TRBJ2-3
D gene: TRBD2
CDR3 DNA: TGTGCCTGGGGGAGACTAGCGGGAGGGACAGATACGCAGTATTTT
CDR3 protein: CAWGRLAGGTDTQYF

V gene: TRBV7-9
clone size: -
J gene: TRBJ2-1
D gene: TRBD2
CDR3 DNA: TGTGCCAGCAGCTCCGGACTAGCGGGAGGGTACAATGAGCAGTTCTTC
CDR3 protein: CASSSGLAGGYNEQFF

V gene: TRBV28
clone size: -
J gene: TRBJ2-2
D gene: -
CDR3 DNA: TGTGCCAGCAGTTTAACGGGAGCGGTCGGGGAGCTGTTTTTT
CDR3 protein: CASSLTGAVGELFF

V gene: TRBV5-6
clone size: -
J gene: TRBJ2-1
D gene: -
CDR3 DNA: TGTGCCAGTCAGGGTAGCTCCTACAATGAGCAGTTCTTC
CDR3 protein: CASQGSSYNEQFF